This T cell receptor beta chain comes out of a study of shared clonotypes between healthy human individuals. General study findings and limits: With several donors compared, around 5% of naive CD4 clonotypes were shared. Researchers found naive subsets generally carried larger estimated richness than memory subsets.

A word on this clone: The target antigen is unknown.

Donors, healthy HIV-negative adults, lacked recent acute infections or vaccinations. The authors' processing: Without quality scores, immunoSEQ junctional reads could not be filtered like full-length reads. TCRdb keeps only in-frame clones here, not all; method: immunoSEQ multiplex PCR. From that table come the V and J calls and clone size; the DNA was used to work out D and trimming. The data hold a few hundred thousand clones, with around 97% observed a single time. Trimming removed 0 bases from V and 2 bases from J, with 10 bases in between. CDR3 length: 16 amino acids. Germline V gene lookup returns CDR1 SGHAT and CDR2 FQNNGV.

The rearrangement links TRBV11-2 to TRBJ1-4, with D possibly TRBD1 on 5 matching bases. Sequenced sample: naive CD4+ T cells sorted from blood. Subset here: CD45RA+ positively selected. The receptor was derived from a woman in her twenties or thirties in good health. The CDR3 region has the DNA TGTGCCAGCAGCTTAGATCTCCACAGGACTAATGAAAAACTGTTTTTT. Translated: CASSLDLHRTNEKLFF. Filled out from reference TRBV11-2 and TRBJ1-4, the complete variable domain reads EAGVAQSPRYKIIEKRQSVAFWCNPISGHATLYWYQQILGQGPKLLIQFQNNGVVDDSQLPKDRFSAERLKGVDSTLKIQPAKLEDSAVYLCASSLDLHRTNEKLFFGSGTQLSVL.